Here is one TCR beta chain with its context. This sample is part of a study of control samples from healthy donors and cancer patients. V lost 6 bases and J 2 bases, leaving 35 bases between the germline ends. This CDR3 is built from 22 residues. Germline CDR1 reads LNHDA; CDR2 reads SQIVND (reference sequence). Sequencing was performed with immunoSEQ multiplex PCR; in TCRdb, only in-frame clones are kept and a portion is missing. The sample includes about 95,000 clones, 85% seen only once; the top ten take around a fifth. Sequencing was carried out using blood. The TCR sequence derives from a man in his thirties or forties in good health. The V call is TRBV19, the J call TRBJ2-1; D not certain. The CDR3 DNA reads as TGTGCCAGTAGCAACCCTTTGCTTTCGGAGACGTGGCGGAGAACTACCTACAATGAGCAGTTCTTC. Residues: CASSNPLLSETWRRTTYNEQFF.